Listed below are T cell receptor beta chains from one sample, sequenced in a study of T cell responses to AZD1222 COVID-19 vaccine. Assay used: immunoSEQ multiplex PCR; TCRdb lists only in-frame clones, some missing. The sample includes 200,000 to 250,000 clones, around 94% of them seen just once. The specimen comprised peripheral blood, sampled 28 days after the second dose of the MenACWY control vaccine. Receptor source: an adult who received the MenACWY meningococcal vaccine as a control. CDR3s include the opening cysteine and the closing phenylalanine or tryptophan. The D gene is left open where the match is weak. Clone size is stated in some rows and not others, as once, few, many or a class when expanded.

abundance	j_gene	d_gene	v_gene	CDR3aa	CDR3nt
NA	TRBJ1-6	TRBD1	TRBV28	CASSFRTGNSPLHF	TGTGCCAGCAGTTTTCGGACAGGGAATTCACCCCTCCACTTT
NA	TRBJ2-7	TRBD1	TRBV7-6	CASSLGFGGQGKTYEQYF	TGTGCCAGCAGCTTAGGTTTTGGGGGACAGGGGAAAACCTACGAGCAGTACTTC
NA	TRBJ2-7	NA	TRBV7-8	CASSLGGREQYF	TGTGCCAGCAGCTTAGGGGGGCGGGAGCAGTACTTC
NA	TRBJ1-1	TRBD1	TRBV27	CASRTGTGYTEAFF	TGTGCCAGCAGAACCGGGACAGGGTACACTGAAGCTTTCTTT
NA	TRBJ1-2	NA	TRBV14	CASRQGRGYGYTF	TGTGCCAGCAGACAAGGCAGGGGCTATGGCTACACCTTC
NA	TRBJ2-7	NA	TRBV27	CASTEPTTYEQYF	TGTGCCAGCACCGAGCCAACGACCTACGAGCAGTACTTC
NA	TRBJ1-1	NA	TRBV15	CATSREMFRNTEAFF	TGTGCCACCAGCAGAGAGATGTTCAGGAACACTGAAGCTTTCTTT
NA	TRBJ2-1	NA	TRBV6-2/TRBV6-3	CASSSGEQDEQFF	TGTGCCAGCAGTTCTGGAGAGCAGGATGAGCAGTTCTTC
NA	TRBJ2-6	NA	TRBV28	CASTKHGAAGSSGANVLTF	TGTGCCAGCACTAAACATGGGGCGGCGGGAAGCTCTGGGGCCAACGTCCTGACTTTC
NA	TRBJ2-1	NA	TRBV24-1	CATSDLPGTSLNEQFF	TGTGCCACCAGTGATCTGCCGGGAACCTCCCTCAATGAGCAGTTCTTC
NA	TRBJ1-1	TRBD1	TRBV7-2	CASSSGQWENTEAFF	TGTGCCAGCAGCTCGGGACAGTGGGAGAACACTGAAGCTTTCTTT
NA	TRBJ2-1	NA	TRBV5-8	CASSPAGLANEQFF	TGTGCCAGCAGCCCCGCCGGCCTAGCCAATGAGCAGTTCTTC
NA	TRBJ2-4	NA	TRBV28	CASSSPGGAAKNIQYF	TGTGCCAGCAGTTCGCCAGGCGGGGCGGCCAAAAACATTCAGTACTTC
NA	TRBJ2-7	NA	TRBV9	CASSAGIGAGLYEQYF	TGTGCCAGCAGCGCAGGGATTGGAGCAGGGTTATACGAGCAGTACTTC
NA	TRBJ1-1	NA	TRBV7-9	CASSPLGYRAEAFF	TGTGCCAGCAGCCCCCTAGGATACAGGGCCGAAGCTTTCTTT
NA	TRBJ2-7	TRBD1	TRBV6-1	CASSDFQDRAGYEQYF	TGTGCCAGCAGTGACTTCCAGGACAGGGCTGGCTACGAGCAGTACTTC
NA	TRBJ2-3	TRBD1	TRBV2	CASRPIPRLDRPDTQYF	TGTGCCAGCAGACCGATACCCCGCTTGGACAGGCCAGATACGCAGTATTTT
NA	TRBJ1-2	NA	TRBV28	CASSSGVTLYGYTF	TGTGCCAGCAGTTCGGGGGTAACCCTCTATGGCTACACCTTC
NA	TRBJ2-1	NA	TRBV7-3	CASSRGGTGEQFF	TGTGCCAGCAGCCGAGGGGGGACGGGTGAGCAGTTCTTC
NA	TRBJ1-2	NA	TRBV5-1	CASSLAPQWEGLSYGYTF	TGCGCCAGCAGCTTGGCACCACAATGGGAGGGTTTGAGCTATGGCTACACCTTC
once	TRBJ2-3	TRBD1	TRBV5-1	CASFTGVPTDTQYF	TGCGCCAGCTTTACAGGGGTACCCACAGATACGCAGTATTTT
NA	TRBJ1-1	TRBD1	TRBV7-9	CASSQGAAGAEAFF	TGTGCCAGCAGTCAGGGGGCCGCGGGAGCTGAAGCTTTCTTT
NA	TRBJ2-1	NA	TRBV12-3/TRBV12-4	CASTPGTYNEQFF	TGTGCCAGCACCCCCGGGACCTACAATGAGCAGTTCTTC
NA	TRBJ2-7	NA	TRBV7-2	CASSLAGRSYEQYF	TGTGCCAGCAGCTTAGCGGGCAGGTCCTACGAGCAGTACTTC
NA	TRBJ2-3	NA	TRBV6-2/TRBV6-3	CASSGPGQSTDTQYF	TGTGCCAGCAGCGGGCCGGGACAAAGCACAGATACGCAGTATTTT